Presented here are 32 T cell receptor beta chains from one specimen sequenced in a study of blood T cell repertoires in COVID-19. TCRdb's table, derived via immunoSEQ multiplex PCR, lists solely in-frame clones and lacks some. The sample includes 150,000 to 200,000 clones, around 90% of them seen just once. The source material was peripheral blood. The receptors were gathered from a woman between 45 and 60 years old with acute or convalescent COVID-19.

The rearrangement joins TRBV29-1 to TRBJ2-3; the D gene is possibly TRBD2 (6 bases). V lost 3 bases, J lost 0 bases, and 7 bases lay in between. The CDR3 consists of 13 residues. Per the germline V gene, CDR1 is SQVTM and CDR2 is ANQGSEA. The CDR3 loop is CSVEGGSTDTQYF. CDR3 DNA sequence: TGCAGCGTTGAGGGGGGTAGCACAGATACGCAGTATTTT.

This chain uses TRBV5-4 with TRBJ2-5; a possible D gene is TRBD2 (5 bases). CDR1 is SGHNT and CDR2 is YYREEE in the germline V gene (reference sequence). With 0 bases removed from V and 1 base from J, the gap between germline ends came to 13 bases. This CDR3 spans 16 amino acids. CDR3 nucleotides: TGTGCCAGCAGCTTGGGCCTAGCAGACCGCCAAGAGACCCAGTACTTC. It translates to CASSLGLADRQETQYF.

This clone was seen a single time. The gene calls are TRBV18 and TRBJ1-2, with TRBD1 as a possible D gene (5 bases). Germline CDR1 reads KGHSH; CDR2 reads LQKENI. The CDR3 has 16 residues. The V and J ends lost 4 bases and 4 bases respectively, with 19 bases between them. The CDR3 DNA is TGTGCCAGCTCACAATACGGGGGTGAATCGGGCTATGGCTACACCTTC. This sequence encodes CASSQYGGESGYGYTF.

The chain combines TRBV7-2 with TRBJ2-3, with a weak D call TRBD1 (5 bases). This CDR3 is 18 amino acids long. The germline CDR1 and CDR2 sequences are SGHTA and FQGNSA. Trimming shortened V by 0 bases and J by 4 bases, and 20 bases separated the two germline ends. CDR3 region: CASSLAFTTPRGPDTQYF. CDR3 bases: TGTGCCAGCAGCTTAGCGTTTACTACTCCAAGGGGTCCAGATACGCAGTATTTT.

This rearrangement joins TRBV7-2 to TRBJ1-4, with 9 positions matching TRBD1. After removal of 0 bases from V and 6 bases from J, the junction contained 5 bases not matched to a gene. Germline V CDR1 and CDR2: SGHTA, FQGNSA. This CDR3 is 16 amino acids long. The chain's CDR3 is CASSLARTGAHEKLFF. CDR3 sequence (DNA): TGTGCCAGCAGCTTAGCACGGACAGGGGCCCATGAAAAACTGTTTTTT.

This sequence joins TRBV18 and TRBJ1-1, with a possible D match to TRBD1 (6 bases). CDR1 is KGHSH and CDR2 is LQKENI in the germline V gene. This CDR3 has 18 amino acids. The germline V and J ends were trimmed by 0 bases and 5 bases, with 22 bases remaining between them. The CDR3 sequence is CASSPPDRGVGDVTEAFF. DNA for the CDR3: TGTGCCAGCTCACCACCGGACAGAGGGGTGGGGGACGTGACTGAAGCTTTCTTT.

This clone showed up just once. The CDR3 reads CASSPLGQGNSGNTIYF. In DNA, the CDR3 is TGTGCCAGCTCACCCCTGGGACAGGGCAACTCTGGAAACACCATATATTTT. The chain employs TRBV18 and TRBJ1-3; 9 bases are a match to TRBD1. In germline, CDR1 is KGHSH, CDR2 LQKENI. This CDR3 has 17 amino acids. V dropped 3 bases and J dropped 0; count of bases not matched to a gene: 6.

The J gene is TRBJ1-1, the V gene TRBV6-1; D ambiguous. Germline CDR1 MNHNS, CDR2 SASEGT. Trimming removed 2 bases at V and 3 bases at J, with 13 bases between. The CDR3 covers 15 residues. The CDR3 reads CASSEPPRVYTEAFF. CDR3 DNA: TGTGCCAGCAGTGAACCTCCTCGGGTGTACACTGAAGCTTTCTTT.

This rearrangement joins TRBV19 to TRBJ2-5, with D perhaps TRBD1 (5 bases). V was shortened by 4 bases and J by 4 bases, with 10 bases between the two germline ends. The CDR3 sequence is 13 residues long. CDR1 LNHDA and CDR2 SQIVND come from the germline V gene (reference sequence). The CDR3 loop is CASSTTARETQYF. Written as DNA, the CDR3 is TGTGCCAGTAGTACGACAGCTAGAGAGACCCAGTACTTC.

The V and J genes are TRBV19 and TRBJ2-6, with D hard to call. The germline V gene has CDR1 LNHDA and CDR2 SQIVND (reference sequence). The CDR3 loop spans 14 amino acids. Trimming cost V 0 bases and J 13 bases, with 13 bases left between them. CDR3 sequence reads: CASSIDPNFGVLTF. CDR3 sequence (DNA): TGTGCCAGTAGTATAGACCCAAATTTCGGGGTCCTGACTTTC.

This clone was recorded once. The chain couples TRBV4-1 to TRBJ1-1, with D tentatively TRBD1 (5 bases). Germline CDR1 MGHRA, CDR2 YSYEKL. Deletions cut 1 base from V and 0 bases from J, with 6 bases between. The CDR3 has 14 amino acids. CDR3: CASSQGQMNTEAFF. The CDR3 region has the DNA TGCGCCAGCAGCCAAGGACAGATGAACACTGAAGCTTTCTTT.

This clone was seen a handful of times. V usage is TRBV7-8 and J usage is TRBJ1-1; D is perhaps TRBD1 (6 bases). V was trimmed by 1 base and J by 1 base, leaving 13 bases between them. This CDR3 spans 16 amino acids. CDR1 and CDR2 (germline): SGHVS, FQNEAQ. In DNA, the CDR3 is TGTGCCAGCAGCTTAGTGGGGGGGCTCGGGAACACTGAAGCTTTCTTT. Translation gives CASSLVGGLGNTEAFF.

The rearrangement joins TRBV9 to TRBJ2-2; 10 bases line up with TRBD1. Trimming removed 0 bases from V and 6 bases from J; junction bases left unmatched: 2. The CDR3 consists of 15 residues. CDR1 and CDR2 from the germline V gene are SGDLS and YYNGEE. CDR3 loop: CASSVDGQGAGELFF. CDR3 nucleotides: TGTGCCAGCAGCGTAGACGGACAGGGGGCCGGGGAGCTGTTTTTT.

The chain has TRBV2 and TRBJ2-4; 8 bases line up with TRBD2. The germline CDR1 and CDR2 sequences are SNHLY and FYNNEI. Trimming cost V 8 bases and J 0 bases; bases outside gene matches: 6. This CDR3 has 15 amino acids. The CDR3 loop is CASLTGGLAKNIQYF. The CDR3 nucleotides are TGTGCCAGCCTAACGGGGGGGTTAGCCAAAAACATTCAGTACTTC.

This chain links TRBV3-1 (or the pseudogene TRBV3-2) with TRBJ2-7; D may be TRBD1 (5 bases). This CDR3 has 14 residues. V was pared by 2 bases and J by 0 bases, with 8 bases between. The V gene's germline CDR1 is LGHDT and CDR2 YNNKEL (reference sequence). CDR3 sequence: CASSQRGDSYEQYF. The CDR3 nucleotides read TGTGCCAGCAGCCAAAGGGGCGACTCCTACGAGCAGTACTTC.

This clone was observed once. V is TRBV19 and J is TRBJ1-1; D gene unclear. Germline loops: CDR1 LNHDA, CDR2 SQIVND (reference sequence). Trimming cost V 7 bases and J 3 bases, with 9 bases left between them. This CDR3 has 12 residues. CDR3 sequence: CASTYEHTEAFF. CDR3 sequence (DNA): TGTGCCAGTACCTACGAGCACACTGAAGCTTTCTTT.

This clone was detected once. This CDR3 is CATSREMAGTNYGYTF. The DNA of the CDR3 is TGTGCCACCAGCAGAGAAATGGCGGGGACTAACTATGGCTACACCTTC. V is TRBV15 and J is TRBJ1-2; no clear D gene. V lost 0 bases to trimming and J lost 0 bases, with 11 bases between them. CDR3 size: 16 residues. CDR1 is LNHNV and CDR2 is YYDKDF in the germline V gene (reference sequence).

The chain recombines TRBV19 with TRBJ1-1; D not certain. Germline loops: CDR1 LNHDA, CDR2 SQIVND (reference sequence). CDR3 length equals 16 residues. V was pared by 4 bases and J by 1 base, with 16 bases between. As DNA, the CDR3 is TGTGCCAGTAGTACCCCGACTGACTCTCGGAACACTGAAGCTTTCTTT. It yields the protein CASSTPTDSRNTEAFF.

The rearrangement uses TRBV19 and TRBJ2-7, with TRBD2 matching over 11 bases. Trimming at V came to 5 bases and at J to 4 bases, leaving 10 bases not matched to a gene. The CDR3 loop spans 16 amino acids. Germline CDR1 and CDR2: LNHDA and SQIVND (reference sequence). The CDR3 loop is CASSVSLAGDQYEQYF. The CDR3 DNA reads as TGTGCCAGTAGTGTCTCACTAGCGGGAGATCAGTACGAGCAGTACTTC.

This CDR3 reads CASSQDLVGATDTQYF. The CDR3 bases are TGTGCCAGCAGCCAGGATCTCGTGGGGGCCACAGATACGCAGTATTTT. The chain joins TRBV6-6 to TRBJ2-3; possibly TRBD1 for D (6 bases). The CDR3 has 16 amino acids. Trimming removed 6 bases at V and 2 bases at J, with 18 bases between. CDR1 is MNHNY, CDR2 SVGAGI, per germline (reference sequence).

There are a few counts of this clone. V is TRBV19 and J is TRBJ1-2, with 7 bases matching TRBD1. Germline V gene data show CDR1 as LNHDA and CDR2 as SQIVND (reference sequence). V lost 3 bases and J lost 6; bases outside the gene matches: 13. There are 16 residues in the CDR3. The CDR3 coding sequence is TGTGCCAGTAGTATCGGATTAGGACAGGTGAAACATGGCTACACCTTC. Its protein product is CASSIGLGQVKHGYTF.

The J gene is TRBJ1-1, the V gene TRBV7-9; 8 positions match TRBD1. The CDR3 loop spans 15 amino acids. The V and J ends lost 5 bases and 0 bases, in that order; junction bases with no gene match: 5. Germline V gene sequence: CDR1 SEHNR, CDR2 FQNEAQ (reference sequence). The CDR3 spells CASSTQDRVNTEAFF. CDR3 nucleotide sequence: TGTGCCAGCAGCACGCAGGACAGGGTGAACACTGAAGCTTTCTTT.

This clone has just a few counts. The chain recombines TRBV3-1 (or the pseudogene TRBV3-2) with TRBJ1-2; maybe TRBD1 (6 bases). V lost 2 bases and J lost 4, with 14 bases in between. The germline V gene encodes CDR1 LGHDT and CDR2 YNNKEL (reference sequence). The CDR3 covers 15 residues. CDR3 nucleotides: TGTGCCAGCAGCCAATACAGGGAGTCCGGCTATGGCTACACCTTC. As protein: CASSQYRESGYGYTF.

The rearrangement uses TRBV10-3 and TRBJ1-2; D gene ambiguous. The V end lost 0 bases, the J end lost 2 bases, and 7 bases lay between the germline ends. Germline CDR1 ENHRY, CDR2 SYGVKD. This CDR3 is 14 amino acids long. CDR3: CAISESRVNYGYTF. As DNA, the CDR3 is TGTGCCATCAGTGAGTCCCGGGTGAACTATGGCTACACCTTC.

This clone was picked up a small number of times. This chain connects TRBV24-1 to TRBJ1-1; a weak D match, TRBD1 (6 bases). The CDR3 length is 15 residues. V lost 2 bases and J lost 3, with 12 bases in between. CDR1 and CDR2 from the germline V gene are KGHDR and SFDVKD. This chain's CDR3 is CATSDSGKGDTEAFF. In nucleotides, the CDR3 is TGTGCCACCAGTGATTCTGGGAAGGGGGACACTGAAGCTTTCTTT.

This chain uses TRBV11-2 with TRBJ2-3; TRBD2 aligns across 7 bases. J gave up 1 base and V 6 bases, and 1 base lay outside the gene matches. CDR3 length: 13 residues. CDR1 is SGHAT, CDR2 FQNNGV, per germline. CDR3 residues: CASRTSGTDTQYF. Written as DNA, the CDR3 is TGTGCCAGCAGAACTAGCGGCACAGATACGCAGTATTTT.

The CDR3 DNA is TGTGCCAGCAGCCACTACCAAGAGACCCAGTACTTC. Translating gives CASSHYQETQYF. The rearrangement links TRBV7-2 to TRBJ2-5, with D hard to call. V was trimmed by 5 bases and J by 0 bases, leaving 4 bases between them. CDR3 length: 12 amino acids. The germline gives CDR1 SGHTA, CDR2 FQGNSA.

The chain joins TRBV5-1 to TRBJ1-4, with D unresolved. Between the trimmed V and J ends, which lost 0 bases and 3 bases, there was a span of 3 bases. Germline assignment: CDR1 SGHRS and CDR2 YFSETQ. This CDR3 contains 13 residues. CDR3: CASSLDSNEKLFF. DNA of the CDR3: TGCGCCAGCAGCTTGGACTCTAATGAAAAACTGTTTTTT.

This chain uses TRBV9 with TRBJ1-2, with 8 bases matching TRBD1. The ends lost 4 bases at V and 7 bases at J; junction bases unmatched: 9. Germline V CDR1 and CDR2: SGDLS, YYNGEE. CDR3 length equals 14 residues. The CDR3 sequence: CASSLGQGLRGYTF. The CDR3 DNA sequence: TGTGCCAGCAGCCTCGGACAGGGATTGCGTGGCTACACCTTC.

V usage is TRBV6-5 and J usage is TRBJ2-2, with D perhaps TRBD1 (5 bases). The CDR3 has 14 amino acids. Germline V gives CDR1 MNHEY, CDR2 SVGAGI. V lost 2 bases, J lost 6 bases, and 10 bases lay in between. The CDR3 DNA sequence: TGTGCCAGCAGTTACCCGAAGGGGTCCGGGGAGCTGTTTTTT. It codes for CASSYPKGSGELFF.

The chain carries TRBV28 and TRBJ2-7; no definite D call. There are 11 residues in the CDR3. Germline values: CDR1 MDHEN, CDR2 SYDVKM. V was cut by 7 bases and J by 6 bases, with 10 bases left in between. CDR3 bases: TGTGCCAGCAATGGGCTCCGCGAGCAGTACTTC. Its translation is CASNGLREQYF.

The table lists this clone with a count of one. This chain connects TRBV5-6 to TRBJ2-3; TRBD2 is a possible D gene (6 bases). Germline V lookup: CDR1 SGHDT, CDR2 YYEEEE. The CDR3 is 13 amino acids. Trimming shortened V by 0 bases and J by 11 bases, and 13 bases separated the two germline ends. The chain's CDR3 is CASSLAGQGGQYF. The DNA of the CDR3 is TGTGCCAGCAGCTTGGCCGGGCAGGGAGGGCAGTATTTT.